Described below is a single T cell receptor (beta chain) sequence and its context. Its binding antigen is unknown. No base quality values were provided; no much bigger clone lies one nucleotide off. Libraries were prepared through the immunoSEQ multiplex PCR assay. A mixture of 60 forward primers for TCR Vbeta segments and 13 reverse primers for TCR Jbeta segments was used in the multiplex PCR. A multiplex PCR assay on genomic DNA amplified the CDR3 region of rearranged TCR beta genes. Amplified TCR beta libraries were sequenced as 87-base-pair reads on the Illumina HiSeq System. Concerning the study's data processing: Across the 640 or so repertoires, a later analysis counted around 80 million unique TCR beta chains, 8.5 million to 12 million of which were shared by at least two donors. To remove PCR and sequencing errors, raw reads were error-corrected and collapsed into unique sequences using a nearest-neighbor algorithm that merged closely related sequences. CDR3 sequences were aligned to IMGT reference sequences to assign V, D and J gene segments. For a sequence to be retained, a match of at least six nucleotides to both a V gene segment and a J gene segment was required. A rearrangement was called productive if the CDR3 had no stop codons and remained in frame with V and J, and every other rearrangement was called non-productive. CDR3 was defined according to IMGT convention as the region running from the second conserved V-encoded cysteine to the conserved J-encoded phenylalanine. The earlier analysis of about 590 of the donors excluded sequences that lacked an unambiguous match to a single V gene segment. In an earlier analysis of 587 of the donors, a V segment was called functional when productive rearrangements were above 56.7%, and segregating when the standard deviation between donors exceeded 5%. A statistical classification framework was built for diagnosing cytomegalovirus status from the catalog of TCR beta chain sequences. A later analysis assigned V and J genes by comparing TCR nucleotide sequences with IMGT/GENE-DB human TR gene sequences. Using the TCRdist pipeline, a later analysis assigned CDR3 sequences along with most-parsimonious VDJ recombination scenarios. In a later analysis, each TCR beta chain was defined by its CDR3 amino acid sequence together with its V-gene family, and reads lacking a unique V-gene family were excluded. As a way to deal with suspected cross-contamination and a sequencing artifact, a later analysis dropped 450 to 600 nucleotide sequences that were highly shared and had low generation probability. In a later analysis, a clonal expansion index for each public chain was calculated from normalized within-repertoire ranks of inferred template counts. In a later analysis, generation probabilities were computed using a VDJ recombination model fitted to out-of-frame rearrangements, and the results were checked against IGoR. Hypergeometric tests were used in a later analysis to score TCR-TCR, TCR-HLA and TCR-CMV co-occurrence, with a repertoire-size bias correction applied to the TCR pairs. A later analysis estimated false discovery rates by permuting HLA or CMV assignments 20 times. In a later analysis, co-occurring TCRs were grouped using DBSCAN, with TCRdist sequence similarity added in when clustering inside HLA-allele-positive subsets. For co-occurrence clustering, repertoires with fewer than 30,000 or more than 120,000 public chains were excluded, along with five or six repertoires with anomalous nucleotide sharing. TCRdb obtained this table from immuneACCESS and retained in-frame rearrangements with V and J assigned. These tables miss some clones; where compared with another copy, unresolved V genes account for less than half of the shortfall, and the remainder is unexplained. V and J calls and clone size follow that table, whereas D and trimming were derived from the DNA. The sample contains about 190,000 clones, around 78% of them found a single time. 13% to 15% of the sample is in the top ten clones.

These data are taken from a study of cytomegalovirus exposure and HLA in healthy donors (TCRdb year 2017). For context, the study as a whole: In an earlier analysis of 587 of the donors, 276 Gb of sequence data and 90 million to 130 million unique TCR beta sequences from 150 million to 200 million T cells were reported. Roughly 300 gigabases of sequencing data and roughly 80 million unique TCR sequences made up an early release that covered over 550 HLA-typed donors. Of the roughly 390 genotyped donors, over 80% were placed in the genetic ancestry cluster associated with self-reported Caucasian donors. The aim of the study was to test whether cataloging public T cell receptors could identify signatures of past pathogen exposure. The T cell repertoires of 550 to 850 subjects were profiled by immunosequencing and related to cytomegalovirus serostatus. Besides the first cohort of around 670 subjects, a separate validation cohort made up of over 95 different subjects was used. High-throughput TCR immunosequencing, statistical association of individual TCRs with disease status, and machine learning were combined to predict cytomegalovirus infection status. A later analysis re-analyzed previously published TCR beta repertoires from 600 to 850 donors and added high-resolution HLA genotyping to study TCR occurrence patterns. The later analysis used no new phenotypic data to find candidate immune exposures, relying instead on TCR beta sequences and their occurrence across donors. An earlier analysis of fewer than 700 of the donors applied high-throughput TCR beta sequencing to assess whether each TCR beta V gene segment acted as functional or pseudogenic. Donor age, sex, ethnicity and CMV serostatus were compiled together with the repertoire data. A later genetic analysis took genome-wide SNP genotypes for about three fifths of the roughly 700 donors and used that subset as a discovery cohort. Every repertoire in the discovery cohort had been generated on one and the same sequencing platform. HLA typing covered class I and class II loci at four-digit resolution. The number of donors typed differed by locus, with 629-630 for A, B, C, DRB1 and DQB1, 522 for DQA1, about 610 for DPA1, and around 460 for DPB1. Five DR-DQ haplotypes were treated as single units for association and clustering because of strong linkage in the cohort. Among 350 to 400 genotyped donors of the cohort, an average of roughly 240,000 unique TCR beta nucleotide sequences were sequenced per donor, about a sixth of them non-productive.

The study at large found these results: In a later analysis, the rate of TCR association differed among HLA loci, with DRB1 alleles having the most associated TCRs and HLA-C alleles having the fewest. Compared with the approximately 700-donor mean, donors in an Asian-associated ancestry cluster had fewer N-insertions in productive TCRs, according to a later genetic analysis. According to a later analysis, parvovirus B19, influenza, CMV and Epstein-Barr virus appeared linked to several top co-occurrence clusters. A group of highly shared sequence variants was considered likely to be a technical artifact of the sequencing pipeline. Correlated functional status among segregating V segments might be attributable to linkage disequilibrium, but an unknown experimental factor could not be ruled out. In a later analysis, HLA-associated TCR beta chains showed more clonal expansion and lower generation probabilities than non-associated chains that were equally common. Presence/absence analyses assumed roughly uniform sequencing depth across donors, an assumption that may not hold. Across donors, most TCR sequences were observed very rarely, whereas some public TCRs were present in many individuals. It was suggested by the authors that the approach could potentially be generalized to other disease states and immunological phenotypes. In vitro tests confirmed that a few of the cytomegalovirus-associated TCR beta chains recognize cytomegalovirus antigens. In a later analysis, most CMV-associated TCR beta chains were found to appear HLA-restricted, with HLA associations seemingly driven largely by CMV exposure. Because counts were too low, seventeen rarely observed V segments, including chromosome 9 orphons, were left out of the earlier analysis of approximately 580 of the donors. Broadly in line with IMGT annotations, most TCR beta V segments showed up in productive rearrangements about 90% or about 30% of the time in an earlier analysis of roughly 590 of the donors. For the cohort, immune exposure information was limited to CMV serostatus. The study listed 150 to 200 TCR beta chains as associated with cytomegalovirus. Specific HLA alleles were associated with around 18,000 TCR beta sequences at a false discovery rate of 0.05 in a later analysis. When HLA alleles, especially DR and DQ, strongly co-occurred, TCR associations were difficult to assign to individual alleles. This cohort had only TCR beta chains sequenced, and the lack of alpha or paired-chain data limited which features could be detected. In a later genetic analysis, a missense DCLRE1C variant was associated with V-gene and J-gene trimming of TCR beta chains, and the association was replicated in an independent cohort. A further reported finding was that TCR beta sequences accurately predicted the HLA-A and HLA-B alleles for most subjects in the first cohort. The classifier was reported to diagnose cytomegalovirus status with high specificity and sensitivity in both the original cohort and the validation cohort. Because HLA typing was unavailable for some donors at each locus, only the typed subset was used in association tests.

The cohort comprised 710 or so healthy bone marrow donors. All cohort members were sampled while nominally healthy, although unrecorded immune exposures were likely present. The donor tested CMV seropositive, placing the donor among the approximately 290 seropositive members of the cohort. Each donor provided a peripheral blood sample, and peripheral blood mononuclear cells were used for TCR beta sequencing. Genomic DNA was extracted from the blood cell samples with the Qiagen DNeasy Blood Extraction Kit. Sample: PBMCs. The source is a woman aged 30 to 39 in good health and CMV-seropositive.

The sequenced DNA: TGTGCCAGCCGGCCCGGGACAGTCACCTACGAGCAGTACTTC. It specifies CASRPGTVTYEQYF. The V and J genes are TRBV28 and TRBJ2-7; 7 of the junction bases match TRBD1. The CDR3 spans 14 residues, from the cysteine through the phenylalanine. Here the CDR3 DNA is all that survives: 42 bases in frame from base 1. The V end gives up 8 bases and the J end 2 bases, leaving 9 bases in the junction not matched to a gene. Sequences MDHEN (CDR1) and SYDVKM (CDR2) are obtained from the germline V gene.